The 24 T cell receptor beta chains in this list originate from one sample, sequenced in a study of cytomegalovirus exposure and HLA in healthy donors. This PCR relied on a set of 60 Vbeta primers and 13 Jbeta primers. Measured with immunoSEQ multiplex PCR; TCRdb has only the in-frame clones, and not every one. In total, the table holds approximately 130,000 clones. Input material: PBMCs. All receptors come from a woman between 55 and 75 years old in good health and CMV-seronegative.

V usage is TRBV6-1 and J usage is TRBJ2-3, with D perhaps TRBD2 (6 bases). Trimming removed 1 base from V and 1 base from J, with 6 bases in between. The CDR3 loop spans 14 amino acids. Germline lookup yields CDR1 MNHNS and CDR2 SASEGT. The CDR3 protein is CASSEGGGTDTQYF. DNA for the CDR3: TGTGCCAGCAGTGAAGGGGGGGGCACAGATACGCAGTATTTT.

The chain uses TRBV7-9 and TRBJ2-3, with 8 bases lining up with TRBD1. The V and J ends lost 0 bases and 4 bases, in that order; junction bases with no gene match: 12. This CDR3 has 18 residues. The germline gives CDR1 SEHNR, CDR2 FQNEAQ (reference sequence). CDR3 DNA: TGTGCCAGCAGCTTAGCGTTAAGAGGACAGGGCGATTCAGATACGCAGTATTTT. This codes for CASSLALRGQGDSDTQYF.

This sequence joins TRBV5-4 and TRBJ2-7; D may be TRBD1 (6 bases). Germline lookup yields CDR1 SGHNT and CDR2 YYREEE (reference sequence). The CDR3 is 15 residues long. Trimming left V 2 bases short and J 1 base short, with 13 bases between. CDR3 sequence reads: CASSFLDRGSYEQYF. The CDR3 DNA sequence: TGTGCCAGCAGCTTTCTGGACAGAGGGTCCTACGAGCAGTACTTC.

The CDR3 here is CASSLGSVSSYEQYF. The CDR3 region has the DNA TGCGCCAGCAGCTTGGGATCAGTCTCCTCCTACGAGCAGTACTTC. This chain links TRBV5-1 with TRBJ2-7; D remains ambiguous. The CDR3 contains 15 residues. V was clipped by 0 bases and J by 0 bases, with 10 bases between them. Germline V gene data show CDR1 as SGHRS and CDR2 as YFSETQ.

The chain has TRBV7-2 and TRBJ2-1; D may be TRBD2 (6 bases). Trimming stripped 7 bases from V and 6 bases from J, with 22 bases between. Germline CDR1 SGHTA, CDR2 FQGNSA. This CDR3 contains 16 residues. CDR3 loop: CASTPVGGPPSNEQFF. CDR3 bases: TGTGCCAGCACCCCAGTCGGGGGTCCCCCGAGCAATGAGCAGTTCTTC.

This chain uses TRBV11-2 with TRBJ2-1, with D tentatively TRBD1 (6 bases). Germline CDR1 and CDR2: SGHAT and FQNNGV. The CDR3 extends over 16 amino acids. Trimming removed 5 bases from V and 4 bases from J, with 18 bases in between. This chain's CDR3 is CASSPVRDRSYNEQFF. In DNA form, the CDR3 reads TGTGCCAGCAGCCCGGTCCGAGACAGGTCTTACAATGAGCAGTTCTTC.

The CDR3 sequence: CASSTGQRRVNYGYTF. CDR3 DNA sequence: TGTGCCAGCAGTACGGGACAGAGAAGAGTTAACTATGGCTACACCTTC. The chain links TRBV6-6 to TRBJ1-2, with 7 bases aligning to TRBD1. V shed 5 bases, J shed 1 base, and the junction held 10 bases outside the gene matches. The CDR3 totals 16 residues. CDR1 is MNHNY, CDR2 SVGAGI, per germline (reference sequence).

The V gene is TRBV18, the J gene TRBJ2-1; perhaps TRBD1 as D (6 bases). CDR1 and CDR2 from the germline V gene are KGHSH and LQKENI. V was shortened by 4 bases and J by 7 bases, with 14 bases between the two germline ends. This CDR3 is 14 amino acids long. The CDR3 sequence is CASSLGQPDNEQFF. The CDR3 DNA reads TGTGCCAGCTCACTAGGACAGCCTGATAATGAGCAGTTCTTC.

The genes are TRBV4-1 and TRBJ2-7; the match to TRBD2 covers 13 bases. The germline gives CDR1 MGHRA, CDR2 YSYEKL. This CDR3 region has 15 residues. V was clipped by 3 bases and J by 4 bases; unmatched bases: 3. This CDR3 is CASSHLLAGGYEQYF. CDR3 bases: TGCGCCAGCAGCCATCTACTAGCGGGGGGGTACGAGCAGTACTTC.

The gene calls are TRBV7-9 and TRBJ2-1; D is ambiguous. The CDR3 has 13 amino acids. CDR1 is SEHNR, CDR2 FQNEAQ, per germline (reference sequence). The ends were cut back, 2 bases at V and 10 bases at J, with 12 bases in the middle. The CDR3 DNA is TGTGCCAGCAGCTTAACTGTTGCGGCAGAGCAGTTCTTC. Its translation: CASSLTVAAEQFF.

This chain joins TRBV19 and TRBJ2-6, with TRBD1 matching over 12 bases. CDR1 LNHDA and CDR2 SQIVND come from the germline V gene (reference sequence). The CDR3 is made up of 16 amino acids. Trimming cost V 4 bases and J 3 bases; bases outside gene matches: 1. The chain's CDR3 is CASSRDRGLGANVLTF. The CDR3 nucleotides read TGTGCCAGTAGTAGGGACAGGGGGCTTGGGGCCAACGTCCTGACTTTC.

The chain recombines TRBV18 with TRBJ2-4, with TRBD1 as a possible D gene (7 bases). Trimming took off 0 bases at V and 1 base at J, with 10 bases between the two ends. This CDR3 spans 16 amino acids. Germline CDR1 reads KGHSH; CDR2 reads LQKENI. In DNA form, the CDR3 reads TGTGCCAGCTCACCACCGGAGGGGGCTGCCAAAAACATTCAGTACTTC. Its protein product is CASSPPEGAAKNIQYF.

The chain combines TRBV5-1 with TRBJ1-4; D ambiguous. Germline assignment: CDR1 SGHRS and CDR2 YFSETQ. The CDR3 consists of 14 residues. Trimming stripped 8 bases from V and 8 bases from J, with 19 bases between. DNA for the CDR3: TGCGCCAGTTTCGAGGGATCCCTTGGGGAAAAACTGTTTTTT. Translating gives CASFEGSLGEKLFF.

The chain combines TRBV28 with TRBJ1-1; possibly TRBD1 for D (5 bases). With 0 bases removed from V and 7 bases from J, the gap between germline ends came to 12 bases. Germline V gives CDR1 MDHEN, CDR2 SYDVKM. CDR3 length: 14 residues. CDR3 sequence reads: CASSLWAGQLEAFF. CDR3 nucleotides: TGTGCCAGCAGTTTATGGGCAGGGCAACTTGAAGCTTTCTTT.

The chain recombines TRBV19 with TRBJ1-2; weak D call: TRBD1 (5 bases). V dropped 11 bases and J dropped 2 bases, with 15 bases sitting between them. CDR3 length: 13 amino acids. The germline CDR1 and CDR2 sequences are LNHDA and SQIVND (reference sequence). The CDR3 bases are TGTGCCTGCTCCCCGGGACTGAACTATGGCTACACCTTC. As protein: CACSPGLNYGYTF.

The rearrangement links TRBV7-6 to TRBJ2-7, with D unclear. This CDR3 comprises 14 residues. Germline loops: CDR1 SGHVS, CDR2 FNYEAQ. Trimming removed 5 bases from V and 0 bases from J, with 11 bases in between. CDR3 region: CASSEQISSYEQYF. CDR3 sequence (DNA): TGTGCCAGCAGCGAACAGATTAGCTCCTACGAGCAGTACTTC.

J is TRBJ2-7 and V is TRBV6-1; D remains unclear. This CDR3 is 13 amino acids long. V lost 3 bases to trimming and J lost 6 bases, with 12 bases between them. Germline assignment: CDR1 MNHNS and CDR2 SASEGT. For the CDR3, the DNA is TGTGCCAGCAGTGATCCCCCCTCGGTCGAGCAGTACTTC. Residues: CASSDPPSVEQYF.

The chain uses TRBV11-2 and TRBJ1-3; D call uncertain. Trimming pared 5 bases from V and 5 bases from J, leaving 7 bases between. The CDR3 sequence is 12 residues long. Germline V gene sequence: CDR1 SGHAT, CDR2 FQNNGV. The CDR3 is CASSVTRNTIYF. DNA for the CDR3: TGTGCCAGCAGCGTGACAAGAAACACCATATATTTT. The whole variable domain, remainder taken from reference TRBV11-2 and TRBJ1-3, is EAGVAQSPRYKIIEKRQSVAFWCNPISGHATLYWYQQILGQGPKLLIQFQNNGVVDDSQLPKDRFSAERLKGVDSTLKIQPAKLEDSAVYLCASSVTRNTIYFGEGSWLTVV.

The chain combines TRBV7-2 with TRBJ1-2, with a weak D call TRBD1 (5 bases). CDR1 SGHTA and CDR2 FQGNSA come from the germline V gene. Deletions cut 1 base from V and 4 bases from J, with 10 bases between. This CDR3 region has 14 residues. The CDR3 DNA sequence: TGTGCCAGCAGCTTAGGGCAGGGAGGCTATGGCTACACCTTC. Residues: CASSLGQGGYGYTF.

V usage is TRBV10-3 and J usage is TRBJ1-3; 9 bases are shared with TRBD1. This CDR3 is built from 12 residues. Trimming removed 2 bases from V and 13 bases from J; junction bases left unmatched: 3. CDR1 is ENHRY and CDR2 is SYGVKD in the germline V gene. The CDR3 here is CAISETGTGIYF. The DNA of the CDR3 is TGTGCCATCAGTGAGACCGGGACAGGGATATATTTT.

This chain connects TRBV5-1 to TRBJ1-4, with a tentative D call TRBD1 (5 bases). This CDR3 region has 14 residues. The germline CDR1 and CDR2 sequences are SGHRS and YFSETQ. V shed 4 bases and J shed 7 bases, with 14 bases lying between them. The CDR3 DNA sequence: TGCGCCAGCAGCATTCAGGGTAGCGGTGAAAAACTGTTTTTT. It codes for CASSIQGSGEKLFF. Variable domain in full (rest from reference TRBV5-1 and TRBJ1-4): KAGVTQTPRYLIKTRGQQVTLSCSPISGHRSVSWYQQTPGQGLQFLFEYFSETQRNKGNFPGRFSGRQFSNSRSEMNVSTLELGDSALYLCASSIQGSGEKLFFGSGTQLSVL.

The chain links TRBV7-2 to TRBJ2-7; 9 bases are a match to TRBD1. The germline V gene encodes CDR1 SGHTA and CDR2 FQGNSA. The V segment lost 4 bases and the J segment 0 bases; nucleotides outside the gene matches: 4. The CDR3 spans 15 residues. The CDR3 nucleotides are TGTGCCAGCAGCTGGGACAGGGACCCCTCCTACGAGCAGTACTTC. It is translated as CASSWDRDPSYEQYF.

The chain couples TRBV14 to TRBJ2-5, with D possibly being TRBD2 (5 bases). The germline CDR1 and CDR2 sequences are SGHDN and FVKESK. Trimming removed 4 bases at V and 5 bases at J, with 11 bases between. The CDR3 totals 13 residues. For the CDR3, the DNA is TGTGCCAGCAGCCCCGGGGAACGGGAGACCCAGTACTTC. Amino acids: CASSPGERETQYF.

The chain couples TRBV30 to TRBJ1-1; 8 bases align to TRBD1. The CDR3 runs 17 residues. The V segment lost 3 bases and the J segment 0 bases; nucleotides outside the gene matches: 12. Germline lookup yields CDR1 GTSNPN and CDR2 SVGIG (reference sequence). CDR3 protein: CAWSPIPGQALNTEAFF. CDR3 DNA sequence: TGTGCCTGGAGCCCTATTCCGGGACAGGCCTTGAACACTGAAGCTTTCTTT.